The present TCR beta chain was sequenced within a study of blood T cell repertoires in COVID-19. Produced via immunoSEQ multiplex PCR; TCRdb's table is partial and in-frame only. This table holds 150,000 to 200,000 clones, roughly 80% found once. The length of the CDR3 is 14 residues. Deletions cut 0 bases from V and 4 bases from J, with 11 bases between. Germline CDR1 and CDR2: SGDLS and YYNGEE. This clone occurred a few times. Sequenced: peripheral blood. V and J are TRBV9 and TRBJ2-7; tentatively, D is TRBD1 (6 bases). The sequence was obtained from a man between 60 and 75 years old with acute or convalescent COVID-19. CDR3 DNA: TGTGCCAGCAGCGTAGGCAGGGGAAGTTACGAGCAGTACTTC. It is translated as CASSVGRGSYEQYF.